The rows below give T cell receptor beta chains drawn from one sample of a study of CD8 T cells in ankylosing spondylitis. Via MiXCR, TCRdb re-called the 5' RACE reads, giving one row per CDR3 protein. The data hold a few hundred thousand distinct CDR3 sequences, with under 20% observed a single time. Material: blood, either unsorted or a sorted T cell fraction (not recorded which). The origin of the receptors is a male donor with ankylosing spondylitis. Each CDR3 is given with its conserved first and last residue. Fields, in order: V gene, CDR3 protein.

TRBV7-2,CASSLVAPPSYEQYF
TRBV20-1,CSAPEGQKDTQYF
TRBV5-1,CASSNRDSANYGYTF
TRBV3-1,CASSLRSGQKHTEAFF
TRBV20-1,CSGGGQTMNTEAFF
TRBV20-1,CSAWDTLGNQPQHF
TRBV20-1,CSPPRGDEQFF
TRBV28,CASSSSPPNHGYTF
TRBV2,CASSEVASGSGGEQFF
TRBV20-1,CSASGLMETQYF
TRBV5-8,CASSAGLNTDTQYF
TRBV19,CASSTRGGEAFF
TRBV28,CASNQGTYEQYF
TRBV3-1,CASSPQTGGGGTKNIQYF
TRBV12-3/TRBV12-4,CASSLALPGTFNQPQHF
TRBV20-1,CSASEGNTGELFF
TRBV20-1,CSANRGVDTEAFF
TRBV19,CASSPGTGSSYNEQFF
TRBV19,CASSRGDHEQYF